In this sample, the clone carrying this T cell receptor (beta chain) turned up once. The method was immunoSEQ multiplex PCR; TCRdb's version includes in-frame clones alone and lacks a portion of them. The sample lists around 360,000 clones, about 87% occurring once. The CDR3 length is 12 residues. Germline V gene data show CDR1 as SGHRS and CDR2 as YFSETQ. Trimming removed 4 bases from V and 7 bases from J, with 11 bases in between. This sample stems from a study of blood T cell repertoires in COVID-19. The overall study: The United States, Italy and Spain were the sources of the acute and convalescent COVID-19 samples.

The receptor comes from a woman in her thirties with COVID-19, enrolled during active disease. J is TRBJ1-1 and V is TRBV5-1; D remains ambiguous. The sequenced sample consisted of peripheral blood. CDR3 DNA: TGCGCCAGCAGCCAGGTTCGGGGTGAAGCTTTCTTT. Encoded protein: CASSQVRGEAFF.